Below are 17 T cell receptor beta chains sequenced from a single sample in a study of graft-versus-host responses after intestinal transplantation. The table came from immunoSEQ multiplex PCR; TCRdb's copy has only in-frame clones and leaves some out. The top ten clones hold roughly 25% of a sample with around 15,000 clones, about two thirds of them seen once. Grafts had their tissue processed, releasing intraepithelial and lamina propria lymphocytes. Here the sequenced sample was ileum tissue, taken 700 to 800 days after intestinal transplantation. The source is a human patient who received an intestinal transplant, so some T cells may come from the graft donor.

This clone has a handful of counts. The V gene is TRBV5-1, the J gene TRBJ1-1; weak D call: TRBD1 (5 bases). CDR1 is SGHRS and CDR2 is YFSETQ in the germline V gene. Trimming took off 7 bases at V and 5 bases at J, with 18 bases between the two ends. CDR3 length equals 14 residues. Here the CDR3 DNA reads TGCGCCAGCGAATACGGGGGAGGTGGTACTGAAGCTTTCTTT. This gives the protein CASEYGGGGTEAFF.

The chain has TRBV7-9 and TRBJ1-1; D gene unclear. V lost 3 bases, J lost 6 bases, and 8 bases lay in between. CDR1 and CDR2 from the germline V gene are SEHNR and FQNEAQ (reference sequence). The CDR3 runs to 12 residues. As DNA, the CDR3 is TGTGCCAGCAGCTTCTTCGACGCTGAAGCTTTCTTT. Translation gives CASSFFDAEAFF. Variable domain in full (rest from reference TRBV7-9 and TRBJ1-1): DTGVSQNPRHKITKRGQNVTFRCDPISEHNRLYWYRQTLGQGPEFLTYFQNEAQLEKSRLLSDRFSAERPKGSFSTLEIQRTEQGDSAMYLCASSFFDAEAFFGQGTRLTVV.

The chain has TRBV29-1 and TRBJ2-3, with TRBD1 as a possible D gene (5 bases). The CDR3 length is 12 residues. Trimming cost V 7 bases and J 3 bases, with 11 bases left between them. Germline lookup yields CDR1 SQVTM and CDR2 ANQGSEA. The CDR3 here is CSATTGTDTQYF. Here the CDR3 DNA reads TGCAGCGCTACTACAGGTACAGATACGCAGTATTTT.

The chain combines TRBV5-5 with TRBJ1-2; possible D gene TRBD1, 5 bases. The CDR3 runs to 13 residues. Trimming left V 0 bases short and J 6 bases short, with 9 bases between. Per the germline V gene, CDR1 is SGHKS and CDR2 is YYEKEE (reference sequence). Here the CDR3 DNA reads TGTGCCAGCAGCTTGGTCAGGGCGGATGGCTACACCTTC. Residues: CASSLVRADGYTF.

The V gene is TRBV6-5, the J gene TRBJ2-1, with 7 bases lining up with TRBD2. With 0 bases clipped from V and 7 bases from J, the junction kept 9 bases outside the gene matches. There are 16 residues in the CDR3. The germline CDR1 and CDR2 sequences are MNHEY and SVGAGI. DNA of the CDR3: TGTGCCAGCAGTTACTCGGGTCTAGCGGCACGGAATGAGCAGTTCTTC. This encodes CASSYSGLAARNEQFF.

The V gene is TRBV18, the J gene TRBJ2-5, with D possibly being TRBD2 (6 bases). The J call may be wrong; the DNA end is better matched by TRBJ2-7. The CDR3 consists of 15 residues. CDR1 is KGHSH and CDR2 is LQKENI in the germline V gene. CDR3 DNA: TGTGCCAGCTCACCAATGGGGGGTAGGGACGGCGAGCAGTACTTC. Translated, it gives CASSPMGGRDGEQYF.

In this sample, this clone turned up once. Within the sample, other DNA sequences also encode this same CDR3. V is TRBV4-1 and J is TRBJ2-5, with 14 bases that match TRBD2. Trimming at V came to 3 bases and at J to 5 bases, leaving 2 bases not matched to a gene. This CDR3 has 15 amino acids. Germline loops: CDR1 MGHRA, CDR2 YSYEKL. The CDR3 sequence: CASSQTSGRGETQYF. CDR3 sequence (DNA): TGCGCCAGCAGCCAGACTAGCGGGAGGGGGGAGACCCAGTACTTC.

The chain couples TRBV7-3 to TRBJ2-7; 7 bases are shared with TRBD2. V lost 2 bases, J lost 1 base, and 2 bases stayed unmatched. This CDR3 region has 14 residues. CDR1 is SGHTA and CDR2 is FQGTGA in the germline V gene. CDR3 nucleotide sequence: TGTGCCAGCAGCTTAGGGGAGGGTTCCTACGAGCAGTACTTC. Translating it yields CASSLGEGSYEQYF.

The V gene is TRBV4-1, the J gene TRBJ1-2; D call uncertain. This CDR3 region has 16 residues. Germline V gene data show CDR1 as MGHRA and CDR2 as YSYEKL. V was pared by 1 base and J by 0 bases, with 12 bases between. The CDR3 protein is CASSQAPLRTNYGYTF. CDR3 in DNA: TGCGCCAGCAGCCAAGCCCCCTTGCGTACTAACTATGGCTACACCTTC.

A few counts support this clone. This rearrangement joins TRBV5-4 to TRBJ2-7, with D possibly being TRBD2 (5 bases). CDR3 length equals 14 residues. Germline assignment: CDR1 SGHNT and CDR2 YYREEE (reference sequence). Trimming cost V 0 bases and J 2 bases, with 9 bases left between them. This CDR3 reads CASSLGAGPYEQYF. The CDR3 nucleotides are TGTGCCAGCAGCTTGGGTGCGGGTCCCTACGAGCAGTACTTC.

This chain uses TRBV10-3 with TRBJ2-1; D gene ambiguous. Germline CDR1 ENHRY, CDR2 SYGVKD. The CDR3 extends over 12 amino acids. V shed 2 bases and J shed 10 bases, with 9 bases lying between them. The CDR3: CAISEGWEEQFF. DNA for the CDR3: TGTGCCATCAGTGAGGGGTGGGAAGAGCAGTTCTTC.

The rearrangement joins TRBV10-3 to TRBJ2-5; D is uncertain. The V and J ends lost 0 bases and 3 bases respectively, with 11 bases between them. The CDR3 has 15 residues. The germline CDR1 and CDR2 sequences are ENHRY and SYGVKD. DNA for the CDR3: TGTGCCATCAGTGAGTCGTATGCACGTGAAGAGACCCAGTACTTC. It translates to CAISESYAREETQYF.

The chain joins TRBV6-4 to TRBJ2-2, with 7 bases identical to TRBD1. The CDR3 covers 18 residues. The trim removed 2 bases at V and 4 bases at J, leaving 13 bases unmatched. Germline V lookup: CDR1 MRHNA, CDR2 SNTAGT. In DNA form, the CDR3 reads TGTGCCAGCAGTGACCCCCCGGTAGAGGGGGCTCTCACCGGGGAGCTGTTTTTT. Translated, it gives CASSDPPVEGALTGELFF.

This rearrangement joins TRBV30 to TRBJ1-1, with TRBD1 matching over 7 bases. V was clipped by 0 bases and J by 12 bases; unmatched bases: 4. Germline CDR1 reads GTSNPN; CDR2 reads SVGIG (reference sequence). The CDR3 is 11 residues long. CDR3 sequence (DNA): TGTGCCTGGAGTGTCCCAGGGGGGCCTTTCTTT. Amino acid sequence: CAWSVPGGPFF.

This clone was observed a few times. V and J are TRBV5-6 and TRBJ2-7; tentatively, D is TRBD2 (5 bases). Trimming took off 2 bases at V and 6 bases at J, with 15 bases between the two ends. CDR1 and CDR2 (germline): SGHDT, YYEEEE. CDR3 length: 14 residues. CDR3 in DNA: TGTGCCAGCAGCTTAGAATGGGCGGGCGCCGAGCAGTACTTC. Its translation: CASSLEWAGAEQYF. The full variable domain, rest sourced from reference TRBV5-6 and TRBJ2-7, is DAGVTQSPTHLIKTRGQQVTLRCSPKSGHDTVSWYQQALGQGPQFIFQYYEEEERQRGNFPDRFSGHQFPNYSSELNVNALLLGDSALYLCASSLEWAGAEQYFGPGTRLTVT.

V is TRBV27 and J is TRBJ1-1; no firm D call. The ends were cut back, 6 bases at V and 3 bases at J, with 11 bases in the middle. The V gene's germline CDR1 is MNHEY and CDR2 SMNVEV (reference sequence). The CDR3 has 13 residues. The DNA for the CDR3 is TGTGCCAGCAGCAAGGACCGGGACACTGAAGCTTTCTTT. Its translation is CASSKDRDTEAFF.

The rearrangement links TRBV5-4 to TRBJ1-1; D call uncertain. Germline lookup yields CDR1 SGHNT and CDR2 YYREEE (reference sequence). Trimming stripped 0 bases from V and 1 base from J, with 7 bases between. This CDR3 is 14 amino acids long. CDR3 DNA sequence: TGTGCCAGCAGCTTGGCCTGGGCGAACACTGAAGCTTTCTTT. It encodes CASSLAWANTEAFF.